The 5 T cell receptor beta chains below all came from one sample that was sequenced in a study of T cells in women clearing cervical HPV infection. TCRdb's copy holds only in-frame clones and misses some; the assay was immunoSEQ multiplex PCR. The sample data list 18,000 or so clones. The specimen sequenced was blood buffy coat. The source of these receptors is a woman aged 18 to 75 with a cervical HPV16 infection that either progressed to CIN3+ or cleared (not recorded which).

On this clone itself: The missing CDR3 end, 3 residues past where the read stops, is filled in from the germline J gene. The chain is built from TRBV10-3 and TRBJ1-1; 7 bases align to TRBD1. V lost 10 bases to trimming and J lost 1 base; unmatched junction nucleotides: 6. Germline V gene data show CDR1 as ENHRY and CDR2 as SYGVKD. This CDR3 is built from 13 residues. CDR3 DNA (partial): TGTGCCACCGGACAGGCGGGGAACACTGAA. Its translation is CATGQAGNTE. The CDR3 in full is CATGQAGNTEAFF.

CDR3 sequence reads: CASSWTTQKETQYF. The DNA read from the CDR3 is TGTGCCAGCAGTTGGACAACCCAAAAAGAGACC. V usage is TRBV2 and J usage is TRBJ2-5, with D perhaps matching TRBD1 (5 bases). The missing CDR3 end, 3 residues past where the read stops, is filled in from the germline J gene. Germline V gene lookup returns CDR1 SNHLY and CDR2 FYNNEI. V dropped 5 bases and J dropped 3 bases, with 13 bases sitting between them. The CDR3 consists of 14 residues.

The CDR3 bases that were read are TGTGCCAGCAGTGCGTCTCATACAATATCCACTGAA. This translates into CASSASHTISTE. The entire CDR3 protein reads CASSASHTISTEAFF. The J gene is TRBJ1-1, the V gene TRBV6-1; no reliable D call. The CDR3 end lies 3 residues beyond the end of the read and is filled in from the germline J gene. CDR3 length equals 15 residues. Germline V CDR1 and CDR2: MNHNS, SASEGT. V was shortened by 4 bases and J by 4 bases, with 16 bases between the two germline ends.

Points on this clone: The missing CDR3 end, 3 residues past where the read stops, is filled in from the germline J gene. The chain uses TRBV18 and TRBJ1-2; the D gene is possibly TRBD1 (6 bases). CDR1 is KGHSH, CDR2 LQKENI, per germline. There are 14 residues in the CDR3. The CDR3 bases that were read are TGTGCCAGCTCACCACAGGAAAAGGGGGATACC. Protein product: CASSPQEKGDT. The complete CDR3 sequence is CASSPQEKGDTYTF.

CDR3 in amino acids: CASSLGVSGDYEQYF. The part of the CDR3 DNA that was read is TGTGCCAGCAGCTTAGGGGTTAGCGGGGACTACGAG. The chain carries TRBV7-2 and TRBJ2-7; 8 nucleotides agree with TRBD2. The read ends 3 residues early relative to the CDR3; the germline J gene fills the gap. The V segment lost 1 base and the J segment 3 bases; nucleotides outside the gene matches: 5. Germline assignment: CDR1 SGHTA and CDR2 FQGNSA. The CDR3 totals 15 residues.